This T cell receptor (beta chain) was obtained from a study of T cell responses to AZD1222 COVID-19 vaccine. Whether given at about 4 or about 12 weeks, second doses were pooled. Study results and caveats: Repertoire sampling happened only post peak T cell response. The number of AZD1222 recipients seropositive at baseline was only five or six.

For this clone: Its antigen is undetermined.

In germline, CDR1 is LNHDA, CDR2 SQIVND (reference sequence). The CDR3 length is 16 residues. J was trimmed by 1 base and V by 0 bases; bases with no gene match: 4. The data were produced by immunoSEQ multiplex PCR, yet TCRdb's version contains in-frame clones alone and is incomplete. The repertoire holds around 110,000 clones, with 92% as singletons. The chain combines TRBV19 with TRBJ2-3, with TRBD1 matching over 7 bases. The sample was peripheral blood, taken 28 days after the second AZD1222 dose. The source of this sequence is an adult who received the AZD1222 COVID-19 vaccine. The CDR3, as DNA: TGTGCCAGTAGTATAGATTCCCAGGGGGGCACAGATACGCAGTATTTT. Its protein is CASSIDSQGGTDTQYF.